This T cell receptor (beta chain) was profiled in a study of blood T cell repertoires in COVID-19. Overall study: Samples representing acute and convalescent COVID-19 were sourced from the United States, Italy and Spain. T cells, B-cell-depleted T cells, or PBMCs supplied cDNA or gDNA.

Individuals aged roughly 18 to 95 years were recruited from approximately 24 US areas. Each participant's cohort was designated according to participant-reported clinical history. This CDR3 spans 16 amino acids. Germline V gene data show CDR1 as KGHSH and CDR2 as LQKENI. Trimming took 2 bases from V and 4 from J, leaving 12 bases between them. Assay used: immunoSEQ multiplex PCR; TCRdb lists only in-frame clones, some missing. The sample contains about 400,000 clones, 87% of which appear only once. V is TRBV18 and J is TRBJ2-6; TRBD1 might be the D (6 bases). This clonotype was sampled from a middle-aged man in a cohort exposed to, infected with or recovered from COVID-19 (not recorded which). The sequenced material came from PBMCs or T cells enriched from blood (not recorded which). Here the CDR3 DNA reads TGTGCCAGCTCACCAGACAGGACTCTGGGGGCCAACGTCCTGACTTTC. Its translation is CASSPDRTLGANVLTF.